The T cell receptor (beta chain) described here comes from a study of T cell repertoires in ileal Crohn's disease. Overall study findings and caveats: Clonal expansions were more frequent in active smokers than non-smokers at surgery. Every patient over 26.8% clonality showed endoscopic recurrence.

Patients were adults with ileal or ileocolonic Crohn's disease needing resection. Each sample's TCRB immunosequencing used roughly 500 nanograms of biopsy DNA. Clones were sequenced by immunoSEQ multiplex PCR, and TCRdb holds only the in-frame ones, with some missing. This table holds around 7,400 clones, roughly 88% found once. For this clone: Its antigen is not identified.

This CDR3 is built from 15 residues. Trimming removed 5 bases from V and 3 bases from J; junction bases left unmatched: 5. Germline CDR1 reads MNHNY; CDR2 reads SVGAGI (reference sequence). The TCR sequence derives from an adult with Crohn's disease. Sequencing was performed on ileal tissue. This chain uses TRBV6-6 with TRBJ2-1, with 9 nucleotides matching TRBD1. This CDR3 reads CASSLQGANYNEQFF. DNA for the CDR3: TGTGCCAGCAGTCTACAGGGGGCAAACTACAATGAGCAGTTCTTC.